Listed below are T cell receptor beta chains from one sample, sequenced in a study of blood T cell repertoires in COVID-19. Assay: immunoSEQ multiplex PCR; the TCRdb copy retains only in-frame clones and omits some. Altogether some 150,000 clones are present, 85% to 90% being singletons, with the ten largest covering 1.2%. The sequenced material came from PBMCs or T cells enriched from blood (not recorded which). The receptors shown here come from a woman in her 30s with acute COVID-19. Each CDR3 is given with its conserved first and last residue. The order of the fields is V gene, D gene, clone size, J gene, CDR3 protein, CDR3 DNA. The D gene is left open where the match is weak. Where a row states a size, it is once, few, many or the class of an expanded clone; other rows omit it.

TRBV30,NA,NA,TRBJ1-3,CAWDEEAMTGNTIYF,TGTGCCTGGGATGAGGAGGCTATGACTGGAAACACCATATATTTT
TRBV28,TRBD1,NA,TRBJ2-2,CAIRTGDTGELFF,TGTGCCATACGGACAGGGGACACCGGGGAGCTGTTTTTT
TRBV28,NA,NA,TRBJ1-6,CASTQGGGGGSPLHF,TGTGCCAGCACCCAAGGGGGGGGTGGTGGGTCACCCCTCCACTTT
TRBV27,NA,NA,TRBJ1-4,CASSFRDSNEKLFF,TGTGCCAGCAGTTTCCGTGACAGTAATGAAAAACTGTTTTTT
TRBV11-2,TRBD2,NA,TRBJ2-5,CASSFIGGGETQYF,TGTGCCAGCAGCTTCATCGGGGGGGGAGAGACCCAGTACTTC
TRBV6-5,TRBD2,NA,TRBJ2-1,CASSYNLAGAGEQFF,TGTGCCAGCAGTTACAACCTAGCGGGAGCTGGTGAGCAGTTCTTC
TRBV9,NA,NA,TRBJ2-1,CASSVFGQGNNEQFF,TGTGCCAGCAGCGTATTTGGGCAAGGAAACAATGAGCAGTTCTTC
TRBV18,NA,NA,TRBJ2-7,CASSPPRVPYEQYF,TGTGCCAGCTCACCACCCCGGGTCCCCTACGAGCAGTACTTC
TRBV24-1,TRBD2,NA,TRBJ2-1,CATSDGGLAAYNEQFF,TGTGCCACCAGTGATGGGGGACTAGCGGCCTACAATGAGCAGTTCTTC
TRBV4-1,TRBD1,NA,TRBJ2-6,CASSQDSGQGASGANVLTF,TGCGCCAGCAGCCAAGACTCGGGACAGGGTGCCTCTGGGGCCAACGTCCTGACTTTC
TRBV5-8,TRBD2,NA,TRBJ2-3,CASSQGLAGVRGGDTQYF,TGTGCCAGCAGCCAAGGACTAGCGGGAGTGAGGGGTGGAGATACGCAGTATTTT
TRBV30,NA,once,TRBJ2-1,CAWRRRSSYNEQFF,TGTGCCTGGAGGCGTAGGAGCTCCTACAATGAGCAGTTCTTC
TRBV7-8,TRBD2,NA,TRBJ2-5,CASSRTSGDQETQYF,TGTGCCAGCAGCCGGACTAGCGGGGATCAAGAGACCCAGTACTTC
TRBV19,NA,NA,TRBJ1-1,CASSMRTENTEAFF,TGTGCCAGTAGTATGCGGACAGAGAACACTGAAGCTTTCTTT
TRBV28,TRBD1,NA,TRBJ2-7,CASHSQSGQFYEQYF,TGTGCCAGCCACTCACAATCGGGACAGTTCTACGAGCAGTACTTC
TRBV15,NA,NA,TRBJ1-2,CATSGAGTGGYTF,TGTGCCACCAGCGGGGCCGGGACTGGGGGCTACACCTTC
TRBV9,NA,NA,TRBJ1-1,CASSVEGVFMNTEAFF,TGTGCCAGCAGCGTTGAGGGGGTTTTCATGAACACTGAAGCTTTCTTT
TRBV15,TRBD2,NA,TRBJ2-1,CATSRDQLAGERGGNEQFF,TGTGCCACCAGCAGAGATCAACTAGCGGGAGAAAGGGGTGGGAATGAGCAGTTCTTC
TRBV6-5,NA,NA,TRBJ1-1,CASSYAQANTEAFF,TGTGCCAGCAGTTACGCTCAAGCGAACACTGAAGCTTTCTTT
TRBV28,TRBD2,NA,TRBJ2-4,CASSSALAGVSIQYF,TGTGCCAGCAGTTCGGCACTAGCGGGAGTGAGCATTCAGTACTTC
TRBV7-9,TRBD1,NA,TRBJ2-5,CASSPDRLTQETQYF,TGTGCCAGCAGCCCGGACAGGCTGACCCAAGAGACCCAGTACTTC
TRBV28,NA,NA,TRBJ1-6,CASRTENYNSPLHF,TGTGCCAGCAGGACAGAAAATTATAATTCACCCCTCCACTTT
TRBV5-6,NA,NA,TRBJ2-7,CASSLLNLDVYEQYF,TGTGCCAGCAGCTTGCTAAATCTAGACGTCTACGAGCAGTACTTC
TRBV10-3,NA,NA,TRBJ2-5,CASGQSQLKETQYF,TGTGCCAGCGGACAGAGCCAACTCAAAGAGACCCAGTACTTC
TRBV9,NA,NA,TRBJ1-1,CASSVVGGNTEAFF,TGTGCCAGCAGCGTAGTAGGGGGGAACACTGAAGCTTTCTTT
TRBV19,TRBD1,once,TRBJ2-2,CASSIPPGQGTGELFF,TGTGCCAGTAGTATCCCTCCGGGACAGGGAACCGGGGAGCTGTTTTTT
TRBV28,TRBD1,NA,TRBJ1-5,CASSFKDRGRLGNQPQHF,TGTGCCAGCAGTTTTAAGGACAGGGGGCGTCTAGGCAATCAGCCCCAGCATTTT
TRBV2,TRBD1,NA,TRBJ1-4,CASSVRDRKEKLFF,TGTGCCAGCAGTGTGAGGGACAGGAAAGAAAAACTGTTTTTT
TRBV10-3,NA,NA,TRBJ2-2,CAISGAPNTGELFF,TGTGCCATCAGCGGAGCGCCGAACACCGGGGAGCTGTTTTTT